The 24 T cell receptor beta chains presented below share a single source sample, sequenced in a study of OX40 agonist ivuxolimab in advanced cancers. Data came from immunoSEQ multiplex PCR; TCRdb stores just in-frame clones and leaves some out. The sample lists approximately 70,000 clones; 80% to 95% were seen once. Source: CD4+ or CD8+ T cells sorted from blood, taken in a trial of the OX40 agonist ivuxolimab. The receptor source for this set is an adult with an advanced solid tumor such as melanoma, head and neck, liver or kidney cancer.

The chain employs TRBV30 and TRBJ2-1; the match to TRBD1 covers 7 bases. The germline CDR1 and CDR2 sequences are GTSNPN and SVGIG (reference sequence). This CDR3 region has 14 residues. The junction had 6 bases not matched to a gene; V was cut back by 7 bases and J by 0 bases. This CDR3 reads CASLRQGSYNEQFF. Written as DNA, the CDR3 is TGTGCCTCCCTAAGACAGGGCTCCTACAATGAGCAGTTCTTC.

The J gene is TRBJ2-7, the V gene TRBV7-2; 11 bases map to TRBD2. The CDR3 has 15 residues. Germline CDR1 SGHTA, CDR2 FQGNSA. V gave up 5 bases and J gave up 2 bases; unmatched junction bases: 5. CDR3 protein: CASSEPGLAAYEQYF. The CDR3 nucleotides are TGTGCCAGCAGCGAGCCGGGACTAGCGGCCTACGAGCAGTACTTC.

J is TRBJ2-7 and V is TRBV6-6; D not certain. The CDR3 has 13 residues. Trimming cost V 7 bases and J 3 bases, with 13 bases left between them. Germline V gene data show CDR1 as MNHNY and CDR2 as SVGAGI (reference sequence). The CDR3, as DNA: TGTGCCAGCACCACGCAGCGATACTACGAGCAGTACTTC. Its protein is CASTTQRYYEQYF.

This chain connects TRBV30 to TRBJ2-3; TRBD2 matches at 12 bases. Trimming removed 0 bases from V and 5 bases from J; junction bases left unmatched: 3. Germline loops: CDR1 GTSNPN, CDR2 SVGIG (reference sequence). The CDR3 is 15 amino acids. The DNA of the CDR3 is TGTGCCTGGAGTGTACTGGGACTAGCGGGAGATACGCAGTATTTT. Its protein is CAWSVLGLAGDTQYF.

This sequence joins TRBV5-4 and TRBJ2-5; TRBD1 might be the D (7 bases). Germline V lookup: CDR1 SGHNT, CDR2 YYREEE (reference sequence). There are 18 residues in the CDR3. Trimming left V 1 base short and J 5 bases short, with 24 bases between. The CDR3 DNA is TGTGCCAGCAGCTTGAGGGGGCAGGGCAATACTCGGGGGGAGACCCAGTACTTC. Its protein is CASSLRGQGNTRGETQYF.

The CDR3 region has the DNA TGTGCCAGCACCCTCGGTCCCGGGGAGCTGTTTTTT. This sequence encodes CASTLGPGELFF. This chain connects TRBV6-5 to TRBJ2-2; D ambiguous. The length of the CDR3 is 12 residues. Germline lookup yields CDR1 MNHEY and CDR2 SVGAGI. Trimming pared 7 bases from V and 6 bases from J, leaving 9 bases between.

In DNA form, the CDR3 reads TGCGCCAGCAGCTTGGCCACCGGGTATACTAGCACAGATACGCAGTATTTT. Its translation is CASSLATGYTSTDTQYF. The rearrangement links TRBV5-1 to TRBJ2-3; D ambiguous. V was pared by 0 bases and J by 0 bases, with 14 bases between. This CDR3 has 17 residues. CDR1 is SGHRS, CDR2 YFSETQ, per germline.

The V call is TRBV9, the J call TRBJ1-1; 7 nucleotides align to TRBD1. Germline V CDR1 and CDR2: SGDLS, YYNGEE. The CDR3 length is 16 residues. The V and J ends lost 0 bases and 4 bases, in that order; junction bases with no gene match: 9. CDR3 nucleotides: TGTGCCAGCAGCGTAGGCTTTCGGGACAGTGGCACTGAAGCTTTCTTT. This translates into CASSVGFRDSGTEAFF.

This CDR3 reads CASSQGPGTQETQYF. CDR3 in DNA: TGCGCCAGCAGCCAAGGTCCGGGAACTCAAGAGACCCAGTACTTC. The chain is built from TRBV4-1 and TRBJ2-5; the D gene is possibly TRBD2 (5 bases). This CDR3 is 15 amino acids long. Germline V gives CDR1 MGHRA, CDR2 YSYEKL. V shed 1 base and J shed 2 bases, with 11 bases lying between them.

The rearrangement links TRBV9 to TRBJ2-3, with TRBD2 matching over 8 bases. Losses at the gene ends were 4 bases for V and 5 bases for J; bases not matched to a gene: 9. The germline gives CDR1 SGDLS, CDR2 YYNGEE. CDR3 length: 15 amino acids. The CDR3 region is CASSSGTRVGDTQYF. CDR3 DNA sequence: TGTGCCAGCAGCTCCGGGACTAGGGTAGGAGATACGCAGTATTTT.

Note on this clone: Other DNA sequences in the same sample also yield this CDR3. V usage is TRBV27 and J usage is TRBJ2-7; no firm D call. This CDR3 has 13 amino acids. CDR1 and CDR2 from the germline V gene are MNHEY and SMNVEV (reference sequence). Trimming left V 3 bases short and J 0 bases short, with 6 bases between. CDR3: CASSFGTSYEQYF. The CDR3 coding sequence is TGTGCCAGCAGTTTCGGCACCTCCTACGAGCAGTACTTC.

V is TRBV7-2 and J is TRBJ2-5; 9 bases align to TRBD2. Per the germline V gene, CDR1 is SGHTA and CDR2 is FQGNSA. Trimming cost V 0 bases and J 5 bases; bases outside gene matches: 4. The CDR3 runs to 15 residues. The CDR3 nucleotides read TGTGCCAGCAGCTTAGCGCGGGAGGGTGGGGAGACCCAGTACTTC. It specifies CASSLAREGGETQYF.

CDR3 DNA: TGTGCCAGCAGTTCAACGGGACAGGGGGGCACCAATGAGCAGTTCTTC. Protein product: CASSSTGQGGTNEQFF. This chain connects TRBV28 to TRBJ2-1, with 11 bases lining up with TRBD1. Trimming took 4 bases from V and 6 from J; bases not matched to a gene: 8. This CDR3 contains 16 residues. In germline, CDR1 is MDHEN, CDR2 SYDVKM. Full variable domain (missing parts from reference TRBV28 and TRBJ2-1): DVKVTQSSRYLVKRTGEKVFLECVQDMDHENMFWYRQDPGLGLRLIYFSYDVKMKEKGDIPEGYSVSREKKERFSLILESASTNQTSMYLCASSSTGQGGTNEQFFGPGTRLTVL.

The CDR3 sequence: CASSVGGYEQFF. The DNA of the CDR3 is TGTGCCAGCAGCGTAGGGGGGTATGAGCAGTTCTTC. This chain joins TRBV9 and TRBJ2-1; D is possibly TRBD1 or TRBD2 (5 bases each). The CDR3 is 12 amino acids. Trimming pared 0 bases from V and 8 bases from J, leaving 6 bases between. The germline gives CDR1 SGDLS, CDR2 YYNGEE.

This clone was recorded once. The chain recombines TRBV10-3 with TRBJ2-7, with D uncertain. The CDR3 covers 16 residues. Trimming cost V 0 bases and J 0 bases, with 12 bases left between them. The germline gives CDR1 ENHRY, CDR2 SYGVKD. The CDR3 loop reads CAISESNPGTSYEQYF. Written as DNA, the CDR3 is TGTGCCATCAGTGAGTCGAATCCGGGTACCTCCTACGAGCAGTACTTC.

CDR3 region: CAWGRGQETQYF. For the CDR3, the DNA is TGTGCCTGGGGCCGGGGGCAAGAGACCCAGTACTTC. The chain couples TRBV30 to TRBJ2-5; the D gene is possibly TRBD2 (6 bases). Germline V lookup: CDR1 GTSNPN, CDR2 SVGIG (reference sequence). The CDR3 is made up of 12 amino acids. Trimming removed 5 bases from V and 2 bases from J, with 9 bases in between.

The V gene is TRBV29-1, the J gene TRBJ2-1, with 13 bases identical to TRBD2. Trimming at V came to 7 bases and at J to 1 base, leaving 4 bases not matched to a gene. This CDR3 has 15 amino acids. Germline CDR1 is SQVTM and CDR2 is ANQGSEA. CDR3 amino acids: CSGTLAGGSYNEQFF. CDR3 nucleotides: TGCAGCGGAACACTAGCGGGAGGGTCCTACAATGAGCAGTTCTTC.

The rearrangement uses TRBV5-1 and TRBJ2-1; D unclear. Per germline, CDR1 SGHRS and CDR2 YFSETQ. The CDR3 loop spans 14 amino acids. Trimming removed 4 bases from V and 7 bases from J, with 15 bases in between. Written as DNA, the CDR3 is TGCGCCAGCAGCCCGCTATTAGTAAGTAATGAGCAGTTCTTC. Amino acid sequence: CASSPLLVSNEQFF.

The V call is TRBV29-1, the J call TRBJ1-2, with D maybe TRBD1 (6 bases). The germline gives CDR1 SQVTM, CDR2 ANQGSEA. Trimming took off 7 bases at V and 6 bases at J, with 18 bases between the two ends. The CDR3 is 13 residues long. CDR3 DNA sequence: TGCAGCGCCCCATCCCCCAGGGGCGATGGCTACACCTTC. Its protein product is CSAPSPRGDGYTF. Full variable domain (missing parts from reference TRBV29-1 and TRBJ1-2): SAVISQKPSRDICQRGTSLTIQCQVDSQVTMMFWYRQQPGQSLTLIATANQGSEATYESGFVIDKFPISRPNLTFSTLTVSNMSPEDSSIYLCSAPSPRGDGYTFGSGTRLTVV.

The chain employs TRBV19 and TRBJ2-6; TRBD2 matches 9 bases. The ends lost 5 bases at V and 0 bases at J; junction bases unmatched: 11. There are 19 residues in the CDR3. Looked up from germline, CDR1 is LNHDA and CDR2 is SQIVND (reference sequence). CDR3 nucleotide sequence: TGTGCCAGTAGTGCTACTAGCGGGCCAATAGACTCTGGGGCCAACGTCCTGACTTTC. Translating it yields CASSATSGPIDSGANVLTF.

The chain carries TRBV5-4 and TRBJ1-5; TRBD1 is a possible D gene (5 bases). The germline gives CDR1 SGHNT, CDR2 YYREEE (reference sequence). This CDR3 has 14 amino acids. The V and J ends lost 4 bases and 1 base respectively, with 9 bases between them. This chain's CDR3 is CASSRRQSNQPQHF. CDR3 DNA: TGTGCCAGCAGCAGAAGACAGAGCAATCAGCCCCAGCATTTT.

The rearrangement links TRBV5-1 to TRBJ1-3; D is unclear. Germline assignment: CDR1 SGHRS and CDR2 YFSETQ. The CDR3 length is 15 residues. Trimming left V 2 bases short and J 0 bases short, with 9 bases between. The CDR3 DNA is TGCGCCAGCAGCTTCGACTCTCTCTCTGGAAACACCATATATTTT. Residues: CASSFDSLSGNTIYF.

This chain connects TRBV5-4 to TRBJ2-3; D ambiguous. The ends were cut back, 1 base at V and 1 base at J, with 10 bases in the middle. CDR1 is SGHNT and CDR2 is YYREEE in the germline V gene (reference sequence). The CDR3 spans 15 residues. The CDR3 sequence: CASSLFPGGTDTQYF. DNA of the CDR3: TGTGCCAGCAGCTTGTTTCCTGGGGGCACAGATACGCAGTATTTT.

The chain joins TRBV6-6 to TRBJ1-1; D may be TRBD1 (5 bases). V lost 6 bases and J lost 0, with 14 bases in between. The germline gives CDR1 MNHNY, CDR2 SVGAGI (reference sequence). This CDR3 has 15 residues. CDR3 amino acids: CASRARQLLNTEAFF. The CDR3 DNA is TGTGCCAGCAGAGCCCGACAGCTGCTGAACACTGAAGCTTTCTTT.